This TCR beta chain appears in the sequencing data of a study of blood T cell repertoires in COVID-19. Participant age was about 18 to 100 years, and participants resided in roughly 24 US areas. Cohorts were determined from participant-reported clinical history. TCRdb's copy holds only in-frame clones and misses some; the assay was immunoSEQ multiplex PCR. The sample shows approximately 260,000 clones, roughly 91% of them seen only once. The CDR3 extends over 13 amino acids. CDR1 SEHNR and CDR2 FQNEAQ come from the germline V gene (reference sequence). Losses at the gene ends were 6 bases for V and 4 bases for J; bases not matched to a gene: 2.

The V and J genes are TRBV7-9 and TRBJ1-3, with TRBD1 identical over 8 bases. Specimen: PBMCs or T cells enriched from blood (not recorded which). This receptor was identified in an older woman who had recovered from COVID-19. This CDR3 is CASRTGEGNTIYF. For the CDR3, the DNA is TGTGCCAGCAGGACAGGGGAGGGAAACACCATATATTTT.